The next 25 T cell receptor beta chains were all read from a single sample in a study of monozygotic twins with inflammatory bowel disease. TCRdb reworked the 5' RACE reads into one entry per CDR3 protein, no DNA. Listed are some 440,000 distinct CDR3 sequences; 2% to 3% falls within the top ten. Sequencing input: blood. These receptors were collected from a human donor with ulcerative colitis or Crohn's disease, or a healthy co-twin of an affected twin (not recorded which).

CDR3 sequence reads: CASSYSRDGSGGYTF. The gene calls are TRBV6-5 and TRBJ1-2; TCRdb outputs TRBD1, but without DNA this stays unchecked. The germline CDR1 and CDR2 sequences are MNHEY and SVGAGI. The CDR3 has 15 residues.

The rearrangement links TRBV29-1 to TRBJ1-2; the D gene TCRdb calls, TRBD1, cannot be checked with no DNA. Germline values: CDR1 SQVTM, CDR2 ANQGSEA. The CDR3 extends over 14 amino acids. The CDR3 loop is CSVPSRGTNYGYTF.

This chain uses TRBV10-3 with TRBJ1-2. Germline assignment: CDR1 ENHRY and CDR2 SYGVKD. CDR3 length equals 13 residues. The chain's CDR3 is CAIRDANPNGYTF.

CDR3 protein: CASSRLAGSPSEQYF. The rearrangement uses TRBV7-2 and TRBJ2-7; absent DNA, TCRdb's TRBD2 call cannot be checked. CDR3 length equals 15 residues. In germline, CDR1 is SGHTA, CDR2 FQGNSA.

The chain links TRBV19 to TRBJ2-3. CDR3 length equals 14 residues. The V gene's germline CDR1 is LNHDA and CDR2 SQIVND (reference sequence). The CDR3: CASSIGPSTDTQYF.

The V call is TRBV2, the J call TRBJ2-7; TCRdb designates TRBD1, a call that cannot be tested without DNA. The germline V gene encodes CDR1 SNHLY and CDR2 FYNNEI. CDR3 length equals 13 residues. The CDR3 spells CASSGGDSYEQYF. The entire variable domain, with the rest obtained from reference TRBV2 and TRBJ2-7, is as follows: EPEVTQTPSHQVTQMGQEVILRCVPISNHLYFYWYRQILGQKVEFLVSFYNNEISEKSEIFDDQFSVERPDGSNFTLKIRSTKLEDSAMYFCASSGGDSYEQYFGPGTRLTVT.

The V and J genes are TRBV11-3 and TRBJ2-7; TCRdb indicates TRBD2, and absent DNA this call remains unverified. This CDR3 contains 15 residues. The germline V gene has CDR1 SGHNT and CDR2 YENEEA. The CDR3 region is CASSRGTSGGYEQYF.

CDR3 sequence: CASSALAGNTDTQYF. The chain combines TRBV9 with TRBJ2-3; TCRdb calls TRBD2, which cannot be checked without DNA. CDR3 length: 15 amino acids. The germline CDR1 and CDR2 sequences are SGDLS and YYNGEE.

The chain's CDR3 is CSAQGGTSGRSGELFF. V is TRBV20-1 and J is TRBJ2-2; the TCRdb call, TRBD2, lacks DNA for checking. The CDR3 runs to 16 residues. Germline V gene lookup returns CDR1 DFQATT and CDR2 SNEGSKA (reference sequence).

The chain has TRBV20-1 and TRBJ2-3. The germline V gene encodes CDR1 DFQATT and CDR2 SNEGSKA (reference sequence). This CDR3 region has 15 residues. CDR3 in amino acids: CSARDPQVHLDTQYF.

The rearrangement uses TRBV7-2 and TRBJ1-6. Germline V gene lookup returns CDR1 SGHTA and CDR2 FQGNSA. The CDR3 runs to 15 residues. The CDR3 spells CASSLYGQTNSPLHF.

The chain uses TRBV5-4 and TRBJ2-1. The CDR3 loop spans 14 amino acids. CDR1 is SGHNT, CDR2 YYREEE, per germline (reference sequence). CDR3 loop: CASSSQTQYNEQFF.

The chain has TRBV12-3 or TRBV12-4 and TRBJ2-2; TCRdb's D call, TRBD2, is unchecked because there is no DNA. There are 12 residues in the CDR3. This CDR3 reads CAISEGTGELFF.

The chain links TRBV28 to TRBJ1-5; lacking DNA, the TRBD1 call made by TCRdb goes unchecked. The CDR3 is 13 amino acids. Germline CDR1 reads MDHEN; CDR2 reads SYDVKM. This CDR3 reads CARSRGQGQPQHF.

This chain connects TRBV4-3 to TRBJ1-4. The CDR3 runs to 12 residues. Germline CDR1 and CDR2: LGHNA and YSLEER. This chain's CDR3 is CASSQDGGNLFF.

The chain employs TRBV7-9 and TRBJ2-7; the D gene TCRdb calls, TRBD1, cannot be checked with no DNA. This CDR3 is built from 13 residues. Germline lookup yields CDR1 SEHNR and CDR2 FQNEAQ (reference sequence). The CDR3 here is CASSTPPGYEQYF.

The chain links TRBV6-5 to TRBJ1-1. CDR1 is MNHEY, CDR2 SVGAGI, per germline. CDR3 length: 16 residues. The CDR3: CASRLPTGLGNTEAFF.

The chain links TRBV6-6 to TRBJ1-3. The germline V gene encodes CDR1 MNHNY and CDR2 SVGAGI (reference sequence). The CDR3 spans 14 residues. This CDR3 reads CASSSLESRNTIYF.

Here the CDR3 reads CASSLLASGTRSYEQYF. The V gene is TRBV27, the J gene TRBJ2-7; the TCRdb call, TRBD1, lacks DNA for checking. Germline CDR1 reads MNHEY; CDR2 reads SMNVEV (reference sequence). The CDR3 spans 17 residues.

V usage is TRBV15 and J usage is TRBJ2-7; no DNA is available, so the TRBD1 call from TCRdb remains unchecked. Looked up from germline, CDR1 is LNHNV and CDR2 is YYDKDF (reference sequence). There are 15 residues in the CDR3. The CDR3 sequence is CATSRDYTGTYEQYF.

This rearrangement joins TRBV6-6 to TRBJ1-5. The CDR3 contains 12 residues. Germline CDR1 reads MNHNY; CDR2 reads SVGAGI (reference sequence). CDR3 in amino acids: CASSSLGQPQHF.

The genes are TRBV2 and TRBJ1-2; TCRdb picks TRBD1, but there is no DNA to check that call. The CDR3 has 15 residues. Germline CDR1 and CDR2: SNHLY and FYNNEI. The chain's CDR3 is CASSPPKEGAGGYTF.

The V call is TRBV20-1, the J call TRBJ2-1; the TCRdb call, TRBD2, lacks DNA for checking. The germline gives CDR1 DFQATT, CDR2 SNEGSKA (reference sequence). The CDR3 consists of 18 residues. CDR3 in amino acids: CSARGTSGRGFSYNEQFF.

V gene TRBV20-1 combines with J gene TRBJ2-3; the D call from TCRdb, TRBD1, cannot be confirmed without DNA. The CDR3 sequence is 14 residues long. Per the germline V gene, CDR1 is DFQATT and CDR2 is SNEGSKA (reference sequence). The CDR3 loop reads CSASGGPYTDTQYF.

This chain joins TRBV19 and TRBJ1-1. The CDR3 length is 12 residues. Germline V lookup: CDR1 LNHDA, CDR2 SQIVND (reference sequence). The CDR3 is CASGRAAGVAFF.